The 19 T cell receptor beta chains below were found in one sample sequenced in a study of T-cell memory formation after mild COVID-19. In TCRdb, the 5' RACE reads were re-called with MiXCR into one record per CDR3 protein. The data show almost 350,000 distinct CDR3 sequences, approximately 22% seen once. Sample: PBMCs or a T cell subset sorted from them (not recorded which). Source of these receptors: a man younger than 35 who had mild COVID-19 (a few samples of this study predate the infection). Cell type and time point are not known.

The chain links TRBV5-1 to TRBJ1-1; 10 bases agree with TRBD1. With V trimmed by 3 bases and J by 0 bases, 2 bases remained unmatched. Germline V gene sequence: CDR1 SGHRS, CDR2 YFSETQ. This CDR3 region has 15 residues. The CDR3 nucleotides read TGCGCCAGCAGCTGGGACAGGGGATTGAACACTGAAGCTTTCTTT. Its translation is CASSWDRGLNTEAFF.

The gene calls are TRBV2 and TRBJ1-5; tentatively, D is TRBD1 (5 bases). V lost 6 bases and J 7 bases, leaving 16 bases between the germline ends. This CDR3 spans 14 amino acids. Germline values: CDR1 SNHLY, CDR2 FYNNEI. Here the CDR3 DNA reads TGTGCCAGCAGCCCTGGGACCCTTCGGCAGCCCCAGCATTTT. This gives the protein CASSPGTLRQPQHF.

V is TRBV12-3 or TRBV12-4 and J is TRBJ1-1; possible D gene TRBD1, 6 bases. Trimming removed 5 bases from V and 4 bases from J, with 11 bases in between. This CDR3 spans 13 amino acids. The CDR3 DNA is TGTGCCAGCAGTACCAGGGGAAGCACTGAAGCTTTCTTT. This codes for CASSTRGSTEAFF.

This clonotype occurred many times. V gene TRBV19 combines with J gene TRBJ2-2, with D possibly matching TRBD2 (5 bases). CDR1 and CDR2 (germline): LNHDA, SQIVND (reference sequence). V lost 9 bases, J lost 3 bases, and 8 bases lay in between. This CDR3 is built from 12 residues. The CDR3 spells CASPGDTGELFF. CDR3 sequence (DNA): TGTGCCAGCCCCGGGGACACCGGGGAGCTGTTTTTT.

The rearrangement links TRBV20-1 to TRBJ2-3; D ambiguous. V shed 1 base and J shed 0 bases, with 8 bases lying between them. The CDR3 loop spans 14 amino acids. Germline loops: CDR1 DFQATT, CDR2 SNEGSKA (reference sequence). The CDR3 DNA is TGCAGTGCTAGAGTATGGGGAAGCACAGATACGCAGTATTTT. It translates to CSARVWGSTDTQYF.

The chain employs TRBV6-5 and TRBJ1-2, with D possibly matching TRBD1 (6 bases). With 2 bases removed from V and 4 bases from J, the gap between germline ends came to 14 bases. The CDR3 contains 15 residues. The germline V gene has CDR1 MNHEY and CDR2 SVGAGI. CDR3 sequence reads: CASSYGHRDTYGYTF. CDR3 DNA sequence: TGTGCCAGCAGTTACGGACACCGGGACACCTATGGCTACACCTTC.

CDR3 loop: CASSTRRDRGQTDTQYF. In DNA, the CDR3 is TGTGCCAGCAGCACGCGCCGGGACAGGGGGCAAACAGATACGCAGTATTTT. V gene TRBV7-9 combines with J gene TRBJ2-3, with 12 bases aligning to TRBD1. CDR3 length equals 17 residues. V lost 5 bases and J lost 3; bases outside the gene matches: 9. Germline CDR1 SEHNR, CDR2 FQNEAQ (reference sequence).

The rearrangement links TRBV3-1 to TRBJ1-2, with D unclear. Germline V gene sequence: CDR1 LGHDT, CDR2 YNNKEL (reference sequence). Trimming shortened V by 1 base and J by 4 bases, and 13 bases separated the two germline ends. The CDR3 consists of 15 residues. The CDR3 sequence: CASSQAGVWSYGYTF. The DNA for the CDR3 is TGTGCCAGCAGCCAAGCTGGGGTTTGGAGCTATGGCTACACCTTC.

The gene calls are TRBV12-3 or TRBV12-4 and TRBJ2-5; D is tentatively TRBD1 or TRBD2 (5 bases each). The ends were cut back, 3 bases at V and 3 bases at J, with 8 bases in the middle. The CDR3 covers 13 residues. CDR3 DNA sequence: TGTGCCAGCAGTTTCAGGGAGAAAGAGACCCAGTACTTC. Translating gives CASSFREKETQYF.

Concerning this clonotype: One end of the junction does not line up with germline, which may come from a read error. The chain employs TRBV28 and TRBJ2-1, with a weak D call TRBD1 (6 bases). The CDR3 extends over 12 amino acids. In germline, CDR1 is MDHEN, CDR2 SYDVKM. The CDR3 sequence: CASSSFSGTSIF. CDR3 coding DNA: TGTGCCAGCAGTTCTTTCTCCGGGACATCTATCTTC.

The rearrangement links TRBV4-2 to TRBJ1-1; D is undetermined. The germline CDR1 and CDR2 sequences are LGHNA and YNFKEQ. The V end was cut by 3 bases, the J end by 3 bases, with 8 bases between. This CDR3 has 13 residues. The CDR3 loop is CASSQGGYTEAFF. The CDR3 bases are TGTGCCAGCAGCCAGGGCGGGTACACTGAAGCTTTCTTT.

This clonotype was picked up a small number of times. This chain joins TRBV20-1 and TRBJ1-1; a weak D match, TRBD1 (6 bases). The CDR3 spans 12 residues. Germline V lookup: CDR1 DFQATT, CDR2 SNEGSKA (reference sequence). The V and J ends lost 7 bases and 2 bases respectively, with 11 bases between them. The CDR3 coding sequence is TGCAGTGGGGGGACACCCAACACTGAAGCTTTCTTT. Amino acid sequence: CSGGTPNTEAFF.

The chain is built from TRBV20-1 and TRBJ2-3; 10 bases map to TRBD2. V trimming: 2 bases; J trimming: 0 bases; junction bases outside the gene matches: 17. Looked up from germline, CDR1 is DFQATT and CDR2 is SNEGSKA (reference sequence). The CDR3 extends over 20 amino acids. In DNA form, the CDR3 reads TGCAGTGCTAGACGACCTCCGGAGCGGGGGGGTAGATCTAGCACAGATACGCAGTATTTT. As protein: CSARRPPERGGRSSTDTQYF.

The V gene is TRBV5-1, the J gene TRBJ2-3; a weak D match, TRBD2 (6 bases). Germline loops: CDR1 SGHRS, CDR2 YFSETQ. There are 15 residues in the CDR3. V lost 5 bases, J lost 2 bases, and 15 bases lay in between. Here the CDR3 reads CASRPVAGPTDTQYF. The CDR3 DNA sequence: TGCGCCAGCAGACCGGTCGCGGGGCCCACAGATACGCAGTATTTT.

The chain has TRBV12-5 and TRBJ2-2; 7 positions match TRBD1. Trimming at V came to 5 bases and at J to 2 bases, leaving 14 bases not matched to a gene. The CDR3 has 18 residues. The germline V gene has CDR1 LGHNT and CDR2 FRNRAP. The CDR3 reads CASGLSPQGPSNTGELFF. The CDR3 nucleotides are TGTGCTAGTGGTCTCTCACCACAGGGGCCATCCAACACCGGGGAGCTGTTTTTT.

This sequence joins TRBV6-5 and TRBJ2-7; 7 bases fit TRBD2. After removal of 5 bases from V and 1 base from J, the junction contained 5 bases not matched to a gene. CDR1 and CDR2 from the germline V gene are MNHEY and SVGAGI. CDR3 length: 14 residues. The CDR3 loop is CASSAISGSYEQYF. The CDR3 DNA reads as TGTGCCAGCAGTGCAATTAGCGGGTCCTACGAGCAGTACTTC.

This sequence joins TRBV5-1 and TRBJ2-5; TRBD1 matches at 10 bases. V lost 3 bases and J lost 9; bases outside the gene matches: 8. Germline CDR1 and CDR2: SGHRS and YFSETQ. The CDR3 runs to 14 residues. The CDR3 DNA is TGCGCCAGCAGCTGGCCCGGGACAGGGGAGGCCCAGTACTTC. It specifies CASSWPGTGEAQYF.

The sample holds a few counts of this clonotype. The chain uses TRBV7-9 and TRBJ1-1; D gene uncertain. Germline V gives CDR1 SEHNR, CDR2 FQNEAQ (reference sequence). This CDR3 region has 13 residues. The ends were cut back, 3 bases at V and 3 bases at J, with 8 bases in the middle. This CDR3 is CASSFPSHTEAFF. The DNA for the CDR3 is TGTGCCAGCAGCTTCCCCTCCCACACTGAAGCTTTCTTT.

This rearrangement joins TRBV4-2 to TRBJ2-2, with 9 bases lining up with TRBD2. The CDR3 sequence is 17 residues long. Germline CDR1 is LGHNA and CDR2 is YNFKEQ. V was pared by 4 bases and J by 0 bases, with 6 bases of the junction left unmatched. The CDR3 loop is CASSPETSGANTGELFF. The CDR3 DNA is TGTGCCAGCAGCCCTGAGACTAGCGGCGCGAACACCGGGGAGCTGTTTTTT.